This is a list of T cell receptor beta chains from one sample in a study of cytomegalovirus exposure and HLA in healthy donors. Clones were sequenced by immunoSEQ multiplex PCR, and TCRdb holds only the in-frame ones, with some missing. The sample records approximately 150,000 clones, about two thirds being singletons. Specimen: PBMCs. The receptors were sampled from a woman aged 25 to 45 in good health and CMV-seronegative. Both conserved end residues are part of each CDR3. The order of the fields is J gene, V gene, clone size, D gene, CDR3 protein, CDR3 DNA. D genes are given only for firm matches. Clone sizes are given selectively: once, few, many, or a class where the clone is expanded.

J gene: TRBJ1-1; V gene: TRBV7-9; clone size: once; D gene: .; CDR3 protein: CASSLGGQGTEAFF; CDR3 DNA: TGTGCCAGCAGCTTAGGGGGGCAGGGCACTGAAGCTTTCTTT
J gene: TRBJ1-3; V gene: TRBV5-6; clone size: .; D gene: .; CDR3 protein: CASSGLGNTIYF; CDR3 DNA: TGTGCCAGCAGCGGGCTTGGAAACACCATATATTTT
J gene: TRBJ2-1; V gene: TRBV18; clone size: .; D gene: .; CDR3 protein: CASSPRTLASYNEQFF; CDR3 DNA: TGTGCCAGCTCACCACGCACGCTAGCGTCCTACAATGAGCAGTTCTTC
J gene: TRBJ1-2; V gene: TRBV28; clone size: .; D gene: TRBD1; CDR3 protein: CASNLYRDSNYGYTF; CDR3 DNA: TGTGCCAGCAATCTTTACCGGGACAGCAACTATGGCTACACCTTC
J gene: TRBJ2-7; V gene: TRBV19; clone size: .; D gene: TRBD2; CDR3 protein: CASSRGGYEQYF; CDR3 DNA: TGTGCCAGTAGTAGGGGGGGCTACGAGCAGTACTTC
J gene: TRBJ1-1; V gene: TRBV30; clone size: few; D gene: .; CDR3 protein: CAWIEWNTEAFF; CDR3 DNA: TGTGCCTGGATCGAGTGGAACACTGAAGCTTTCTTT
J gene: TRBJ2-7; V gene: TRBV19; clone size: .; D gene: TRBD1; CDR3 protein: CASSLGQGLAYEQYF; CDR3 DNA: TGTGCCAGTAGCTTGGGACAGGGGTTGGCCTACGAGCAGTACTTC
J gene: TRBJ1-2; V gene: TRBV4-3; clone size: .; D gene: .; CDR3 protein: CASSQDRVAPIDALGYTF; CDR3 DNA: TGCGCCAGCAGCCAAGATCGGGTTGCTCCGATTGACGCGCTTGGCTACACCTTC
J gene: TRBJ2-1; V gene: TRBV27; clone size: .; D gene: .; CDR3 protein: CASGWTWDNEQFF; CDR3 DNA: TGTGCCAGCGGGTGGACATGGGACAATGAGCAGTTCTTC
J gene: TRBJ2-7; V gene: TRBV29-1; clone size: .; D gene: TRBD2; CDR3 protein: CSGTSGSYEQYF; CDR3 DNA: TGCAGCGGAACTAGCGGGAGTTACGAGCAGTACTTC
J gene: TRBJ1-1; V gene: TRBV15; clone size: few; D gene: .; CDR3 protein: CATRRTENTEAFF; CDR3 DNA: TGTGCCACCAGGAGGACAGAGAACACTGAAGCTTTCTTT
J gene: TRBJ1-4; V gene: TRBV27; clone size: .; D gene: .; CDR3 protein: CASSSTGWVEKLFF; CDR3 DNA: TGTGCCAGCAGTTCAACAGGGTGGGTTGAAAAACTGTTTTTT
J gene: TRBJ1-2; V gene: TRBV5-6; clone size: .; D gene: .; CDR3 protein: CASSFETEAYGYPF; CDR3 DNA: TGTGCCAGCAGCTTCGAGACAGAAGCTTATGGCTACCCCTTC
J gene: TRBJ2-7; V gene: TRBV28; clone size: .; D gene: TRBD2; CDR3 protein: CASSSPRVAGQAYEQYF; CDR3 DNA: TGTGCCAGCAGTTCCCCGCGGGTAGCGGGTCAAGCCTACGAGCAGTACTTC
J gene: TRBJ1-1; V gene: TRBV4-1; clone size: .; D gene: .; CDR3 protein: CASSQDRSRRNTEAFF; CDR3 DNA: TGCGCCAGCAGCCAAGATCGGTCACGGAGGAACACTGAAGCTTTCTTT
J gene: TRBJ2-7; V gene: TRBV14; clone size: once; D gene: TRBD1; CDR3 protein: CASSRDSWSYEQYF; CDR3 DNA: TGTGCCAGCAGCCGGGACAGCTGGTCCTACGAGCAGTACTTC
J gene: TRBJ1-2; V gene: TRBV2; clone size: .; D gene: TRBD1; CDR3 protein: CASLQGAGAHTF; CDR3 DNA: TGTGCCAGTCTCCAGGGGGCAGGCGCCCACACCTTC
J gene: TRBJ2-7; V gene: TRBV11-2; clone size: .; D gene: .; CDR3 protein: CASSLDRSSVPYEQYF; CDR3 DNA: TGTGCCAGCAGCTTAGATCGGAGTAGCGTACCCTACGAGCAGTACTTC
J gene: TRBJ2-3; V gene: TRBV5-5; clone size: few; D gene: TRBD2; CDR3 protein: CASVAGGTDTQYF; CDR3 DNA: TGTGCCAGCGTGGCGGGGGGCACAGATACGCAGTATTTT
J gene: TRBJ2-7; V gene: TRBV30; clone size: once; D gene: TRBD2; CDR3 protein: CAWRLAGAYEQYF; CDR3 DNA: TGTGCGTGGCGGTTAGCGGGAGCCTACGAGCAGTACTTC
J gene: TRBJ2-7; V gene: TRBV7-8; clone size: .; D gene: TRBD1; CDR3 protein: CASSVTTGIYEQYF; CDR3 DNA: TGTGCCAGCAGCGTAACGACAGGGATCTACGAGCAGTACTTC
J gene: TRBJ2-5; V gene: TRBV7-2; clone size: .; D gene: .; CDR3 protein: CASSHRELGSETQYF; CDR3 DNA: TGTGCCAGCAGCCACAGGGAACTAGGCTCGGAGACCCAGTACTTC
J gene: TRBJ1-1; V gene: TRBV9; clone size: once; D gene: .; CDR3 protein: CASSVTINTEAFF; CDR3 DNA: TGTGCCAGCAGCGTCACTATAAACACTGAAGCTTTCTTT
J gene: TRBJ2-7; V gene: TRBV6-5; clone size: .; D gene: .; CDR3 protein: CASSRTANSYEQYF; CDR3 DNA: TGTGCCAGCAGCAGGACAGCGAACTCCTACGAGCAGTACTTC
J gene: TRBJ1-1; V gene: TRBV5-1; clone size: .; D gene: .; CDR3 protein: CASSQPGWSPEAFF; CDR3 DNA: TGCGCCAGCAGCCAACCAGGGTGGAGCCCTGAAGCTTTCTTT
J gene: TRBJ2-1; V gene: TRBV7-3; clone size: few; D gene: .; CDR3 protein: CAVNLQVPKASYNEQFF; CDR3 DNA: TGTGCCGTCAACCTTCAGGTCCCCAAGGCGTCCTACAATGAGCAGTTCTTC
J gene: TRBJ2-7; V gene: TRBV7-2; clone size: few; D gene: .; CDR3 protein: CASSFSTGSSYEQYF; CDR3 DNA: TGTGCCAGCAGCTTTAGTACAGGGTCCTCCTACGAGCAGTACTTC
J gene: TRBJ2-3; V gene: TRBV11-2; clone size: .; D gene: TRBD2; CDR3 protein: CASSTTFASGRTDTQYF; CDR3 DNA: TGTGCCAGCAGCACCACTTTCGCTAGCGGGAGAACAGATACGCAGTATTTT
J gene: TRBJ2-1; V gene: TRBV11-2; clone size: .; D gene: .; CDR3 protein: CASSLVRGTYNEQFF; CDR3 DNA: TGTGCCAGCAGCTTAGTACGAGGTACCTACAATGAGCAGTTCTTC
J gene: TRBJ2-1; V gene: TRBV7-9; clone size: .; D gene: .; CDR3 protein: CASRNRDNEQFF; CDR3 DNA: TGTGCCAGCAGAAACAGGGACAATGAGCAGTTCTTC
J gene: TRBJ1-1; V gene: TRBV7-9; clone size: .; D gene: TRBD1; CDR3 protein: CASSLAMNRGAFF; CDR3 DNA: TGTGCCAGCAGCTTAGCAATGAACAGGGGAGCTTTCTTT
J gene: TRBJ2-3; V gene: TRBV14; clone size: .; D gene: TRBD2; CDR3 protein: CASSPSSGGLADTQYF; CDR3 DNA: TGTGCCAGCAGCCCTTCTAGCGGGGGGCTGGCAGATACGCAGTATTTT